Sequencing of this T cell receptor (beta chain) was carried out in a study of PD-L1 blockade in urothelial cancer. Study context: Patients initiated atezolizumab in the mid-2010s at 1,200 mg intravenously every 3 weeks. Blood gave a median about 150,000 T cells.

Patients had urothelial carcinoma that was locally advanced or metastatic. Assay: immunoSEQ multiplex PCR; the TCRdb copy retains only in-frame clones and omits some. Of about 84,000 clones listed, about 81% are singletons. Sequencing was performed on PBMCs, taken around atezolizumab (anti-PD-L1) treatment. The clonotype was recovered from a man between 65 and 79 years old with urothelial cancer.

This CDR3 is CASSLGWEGETQYF. DNA for the CDR3: TGCGCCAGCAGCCTGGGGTGGGAGGGAGAGACCCAGTACTTC. The V gene is TRBV5-1, the J gene TRBJ2-5; 7 bases are a match to TRBD2. The CDR3 has 14 residues. The J segment lost 4 bases and the V segment lost 4 bases, leaving 7 bases of the junction unmatched. The germline V gene encodes CDR1 SGHRS and CDR2 YFSETQ.